This T cell receptor (beta chain) was captured in a study of T cells in Graves' hyperthyroidism and ophthalmopathy. Study observations and caveats: Researchers found most expanded thyroid clonotypes above 0.001 in blood as well.

Trimming left V 9 bases short and J 5 bases short, with 16 bases between. Germline V gene data show CDR1 as MNHNS and CDR2 as SASEGT. This CDR3 region has 13 residues. Uncontrolled infection, other autoimmune disease, pregnancy or lactation disqualified patients from enrolment. It was RNA transcripts that yielded the amplified TCR beta CDR3 regions. Initially, a first-round RT-PCR of the TCR CDR3 employed the HTBI primer set. TCRdb reanalysed the multiplex PCR reads using MiXCR and keeps one entry per CDR3 protein. The sample lists 560,000 or so distinct CDR3 sequences; around 46% were seen once. In the case of this clonotype: Its antigen remains unidentified.

The clonotype was recovered from a woman younger than 30 with Graves' hyperthyroidism. J is TRBJ1-1 and V is TRBV6-1; D may be TRBD1 (5 bases). The specimen sequenced was peripheral blood or thyroid tissue (not recorded which). The CDR3 DNA reads TGTGCCAGTGCGCCTTGGGGCGCGACTGAAGCTTTCTTT. It is translated as CASAPWGATEAFF.